The clone carrying this T cell receptor beta chain was counted between two and nine times. Its antigen is unknown. The protocol was immunoSEQ multiplex PCR, while the TCRdb copy is restricted to in-frame clones and leaves out a portion. The sample gives about 48,000 clones, 70% to 80% of which show up once; roughly a sixth is in the top ten. These data originate in a study of T cells in localized non-small cell lung cancer. V gave up 10 bases and J gave up 0 bases; unmatched junction bases: 13. CDR3 length: 18 amino acids. Per the germline V gene, CDR1 is MRHNA and CDR2 is SNTAGT. Whole-study results and caveats: Uninvolved neighboring lung showed the greatest T cell clonality, exceeding tumor. Out of the top 100 tumor clones, a median roughly 52 were seen in adjacent lung. Tumor samples were not multi-region, leaving intratumor heterogeneity unexcluded.

Sequencing was performed on peripheral blood, taken before any cancer treatment. This sequence was found in a man aged 40 to 70 with stage I squamous cell lung carcinoma. V and J are TRBV6-4 and TRBJ2-3, with 13 bases fitting TRBD2. In nucleotides, the CDR3 is TGTGCCATGCTGACTAGCGGGGGGACCAAACCTAGCACAGATACGCAGTATTTT. Amino acids: CAMLTSGGTKPSTDTQYF.